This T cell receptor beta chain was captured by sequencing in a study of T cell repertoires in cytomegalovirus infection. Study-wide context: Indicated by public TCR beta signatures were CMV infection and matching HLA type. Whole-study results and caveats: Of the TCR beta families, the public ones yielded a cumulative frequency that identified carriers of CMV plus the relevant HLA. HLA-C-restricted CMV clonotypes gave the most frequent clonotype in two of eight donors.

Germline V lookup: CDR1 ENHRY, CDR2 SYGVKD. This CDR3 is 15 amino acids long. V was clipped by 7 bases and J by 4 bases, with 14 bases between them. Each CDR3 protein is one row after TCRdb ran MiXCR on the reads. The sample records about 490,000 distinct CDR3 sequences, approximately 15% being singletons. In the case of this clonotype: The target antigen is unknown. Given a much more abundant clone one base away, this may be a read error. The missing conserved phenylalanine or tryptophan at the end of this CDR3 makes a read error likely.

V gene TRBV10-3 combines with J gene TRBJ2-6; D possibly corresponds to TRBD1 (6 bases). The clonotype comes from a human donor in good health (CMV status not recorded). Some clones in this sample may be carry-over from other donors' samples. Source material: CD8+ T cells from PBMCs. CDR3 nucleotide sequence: TGTGCCATCATCGGTGAGGGGACAGGGGCCAACGTCCTGACTTTA. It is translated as CAIIGEGTGANVLTL.